This is a list of T cell receptor beta chains from one sample in a study of cytomegalovirus exposure and HLA in healthy donors. The data were produced by immunoSEQ multiplex PCR, yet TCRdb's version contains in-frame clones alone and is incomplete. The table shows 180,000 or so clones, with around nine tenths occurring only once. Sequences were obtained from PBMCs. Receptor source: a man aged 25 to 40 in good health and CMV-seropositive. Both conserved end residues are part of each CDR3. The order of the fields is J gene, V gene, clone size, D gene, CDR3 protein, CDR3 DNA. D genes are given only for firm matches. Clone size, where shown, is once, few, many, or a class for clones that have expanded.

J gene: TRBJ2-1
V gene: TRBV9
clone size: .
D gene: TRBD1
CDR3 protein: CASSTRVQGSNEQFF
CDR3 DNA: TGTGCCAGCAGTACACGAGTACAGGGGTCAAATGAGCAGTTCTTC

J gene: TRBJ1-6
V gene: TRBV19
clone size: few
D gene: TRBD1
CDR3 protein: CASSSGQGVSPLHF
CDR3 DNA: TGTGCCAGTAGCTCGGGACAGGGGGTTTCACCCCTCCACTTT

J gene: TRBJ2-7
V gene: TRBV5-4
clone size: .
D gene: .
CDR3 protein: CASTSREWQYF
CDR3 DNA: TGTGCCAGCACTTCCCGCGAGTGGCAGTACTTC

J gene: TRBJ2-5
V gene: TRBV7-9
clone size: .
D gene: .
CDR3 protein: CASSLGGWGEKETQYF
CDR3 DNA: TGTGCCAGCAGCTTAGGAGGATGGGGCGAAAAAGAGACCCAGTACTTC

J gene: TRBJ2-3
V gene: TRBV4-1
clone size: .
D gene: .
CDR3 protein: CASSQALGTPTDTQYF
CDR3 DNA: TGCGCCAGCAGCCAAGCCCTCGGTACCCCCACAGATACGCAGTATTTT

J gene: TRBJ2-1
V gene: TRBV6-5
clone size: .
D gene: .
CDR3 protein: CASSYSAEQFF
CDR3 DNA: TGTGCCAGCAGTTACTCTGCTGAGCAGTTCTTC

J gene: TRBJ2-5
V gene: TRBV2
clone size: few
D gene: .
CDR3 protein: CASSGRNDETQYF
CDR3 DNA: TGTGCCAGCAGCGGTAGAAACGACGAGACCCAGTACTTC

J gene: TRBJ2-1
V gene: TRBV9
clone size: .
D gene: TRBD2
CDR3 protein: CASSATSGGAYEQFF
CDR3 DNA: TGTGCCAGCAGTGCGACTAGCGGGGGGGCTTATGAGCAGTTCTTC

J gene: TRBJ2-3
V gene: TRBV28
clone size: .
D gene: .
CDR3 protein: CASNEVGVPDTQYF
CDR3 DNA: TGTGCCAGCAACGAGGTGGGGGTCCCAGATACGCAGTATTTT

J gene: TRBJ1-5
V gene: TRBV10-3
clone size: .
D gene: .
CDR3 protein: CAISIQGNGNQPQHF
CDR3 DNA: TGTGCCATCTCAATACAGGGAAATGGCAATCAGCCCCAGCATTTT

J gene: TRBJ2-7
V gene: TRBV5-1
clone size: .
D gene: .
CDR3 protein: CASSSGTNYEQYF
CDR3 DNA: TGCGCCAGCAGTTCCGGGACAAACTACGAGCAGTACTTC

J gene: TRBJ2-4
V gene: TRBV2
clone size: .
D gene: .
CDR3 protein: CASTAVAKNIQYF
CDR3 DNA: TGTGCCAGCACAGCGGTAGCCAAAAACATTCAGTACTTC

J gene: TRBJ1-2
V gene: TRBV30
clone size: .
D gene: .
CDR3 protein: CAWKGQLWDGYTF
CDR3 DNA: TGTGCCTGGAAAGGGCAACTATGGGATGGCTACACCTTC

J gene: TRBJ2-1
V gene: TRBV11-3
clone size: .
D gene: TRBD2
CDR3 protein: CASSFEGLAGVEQFF
CDR3 DNA: TGTGCCAGCAGCTTCGAGGGACTAGCGGGAGTTGAGCAGTTCTTC

J gene: TRBJ1-2
V gene: TRBV4-2
clone size: .
D gene: TRBD1
CDR3 protein: CASSQGVRGQGYTF
CDR3 DNA: TGTGCCAGCAGCCAAGGGGTTAGGGGGCAAGGCTACACCTTC

J gene: TRBJ2-7
V gene: TRBV7-3
clone size: .
D gene: .
CDR3 protein: CASSLGGRHEQYF
CDR3 DNA: TGTGCCAGCAGCTTAGGGGGCAGGCACGAGCAGTACTTC

J gene: TRBJ2-4
V gene: TRBV7-2
clone size: .
D gene: TRBD1
CDR3 protein: CASTEVTGGVGNIQYF
CDR3 DNA: TGTGCCAGCACCGAAGTTACAGGGGGCGTGGGGAACATTCAGTACTTC

J gene: TRBJ1-2
V gene: TRBV6-5
clone size: .
D gene: .
CDR3 protein: CASSYTSSPPYGYTF
CDR3 DNA: TGTGCCAGCAGTTACACCAGCAGCCCTCCCTATGGCTACACCTTC

J gene: TRBJ2-7
V gene: TRBV11-1
clone size: .
D gene: TRBD1
CDR3 protein: CASSSRGQSYEQYF
CDR3 DNA: TGTGCCAGCAGCTCGAGGGGACAGTCCTACGAGCAGTACTTC

J gene: TRBJ2-7
V gene: TRBV20-1
clone size: once
D gene: .
CDR3 protein: CSARDRLVEYF
CDR3 DNA: TGCAGTGCTAGAGATCGGCTAGTCGAGTACTTC

J gene: TRBJ2-1
V gene: TRBV29-1
clone size: .
D gene: .
CDR3 protein: CSVYEGGARVQFF
CDR3 DNA: TGCAGCGTGTACGAGGGCGGTGCGAGGGTGCAGTTCTTC

J gene: TRBJ2-3
V gene: TRBV30
clone size: few
D gene: TRBD2
CDR3 protein: CAWSDLEGLAATDTQYF
CDR3 DNA: TGTGCCTGGAGTGATTTGGAGGGACTAGCGGCGACAGATACGCAGTATTTT

J gene: TRBJ1-1
V gene: TRBV7-3
clone size: .
D gene: TRBD1
CDR3 protein: CASSITGGETEAFF
CDR3 DNA: TGTGCCAGCAGTATCACAGGGGGAGAGACTGAAGCTTTCTTT

J gene: TRBJ2-3
V gene: TRBV7-8
clone size: .
D gene: TRBD2
CDR3 protein: CASSFNSGSTDTQYF
CDR3 DNA: TGTGCCAGCAGCTTTAATAGCGGGAGCACAGATACGCAGTATTTT

J gene: TRBJ1-4
V gene: TRBV5-1
clone size: .
D gene: .
CDR3 protein: CASSLTVNEKLFF
CDR3 DNA: TGCGCCAGCAGCTTGACGGTAAATGAAAAACTGTTTTTT

J gene: TRBJ2-3
V gene: TRBV6-1
clone size: .
D gene: .
CDR3 protein: CVIGAGSYTQYF
CDR3 DNA: TGTGTGATCGGGGCTGGAAGTTATACGCAGTATTTT

J gene: TRBJ2-7
V gene: TRBV5-1
clone size: .
D gene: TRBD1
CDR3 protein: CASSLRQGRSYEQYF
CDR3 DNA: TGCGCCAGCAGCTTGAGACAGGGCCGGTCCTACGAGCAGTACTTC

J gene: TRBJ1-5
V gene: TRBV5-1
clone size: .
D gene: TRBD1
CDR3 protein: CASSLGTGGQPQHF
CDR3 DNA: TGCGCCAGCAGCTTGGGGACAGGGGGTCAGCCCCAGCATTTT

J gene: TRBJ2-2
V gene: TRBV4-2
clone size: .
D gene: .
CDR3 protein: CASSQVRENTGELFF
CDR3 DNA: TGTGCCAGCAGCCAAGTCCGGGAGAACACCGGGGAGCTGTTTTTT

J gene: TRBJ1-1
V gene: TRBV28
clone size: .
D gene: .
CDR3 protein: CASSLPSGTEAFF
CDR3 DNA: TGTGCCAGCAGCCTTCCAAGCGGCACTGAAGCTTTCTTT

J gene: TRBJ1-2
V gene: TRBV9
clone size: .
D gene: .
CDR3 protein: CASSVVGTATYGYTF
CDR3 DNA: TGTGCCAGCAGCGTAGTTGGGACGGCGACCTATGGCTACACCTTC

J gene: TRBJ2-4
V gene: TRBV2
clone size: .
D gene: TRBD1
CDR3 protein: CASSSLLSDRQLGDIQYF
CDR3 DNA: TGTGCCAGCAGTTCTCTCCTCTCGGACAGGCAACTAGGGGACATTCAGTACTTC

J gene: TRBJ1-6
V gene: TRBV30
clone size: .
D gene: .
CDR3 protein: CAWSVPGKSPLHF
CDR3 DNA: TGTGCCTGGAGTGTACCAGGGAAGTCACCCCTCCACTTT

J gene: TRBJ1-5
V gene: TRBV7-8
clone size: .
D gene: TRBD1
CDR3 protein: CASSPGTARPNQPQHF
CDR3 DNA: TGTGCCAGCAGCCCAGGGACAGCCCGGCCCAATCAGCCCCAGCATTTT

J gene: TRBJ1-1
V gene: TRBV6-5
clone size: .
D gene: .
CDR3 protein: CASSYGFETEAFF
CDR3 DNA: TGTGCCAGCAGTTACGGTTTTGAGACTGAAGCTTTCTTT

J gene: TRBJ2-1
V gene: TRBV29-1
clone size: .
D gene: TRBD1
CDR3 protein: CSGDPGTAYNEQFF
CDR3 DNA: TGCAGCGGGGATCCTGGGACAGCTTACAATGAGCAGTTCTTC

J gene: TRBJ2-1
V gene: TRBV28
clone size: .
D gene: TRBD1
CDR3 protein: CASSYGTGGRVNEQFF
CDR3 DNA: TGTGCCAGCAGTTACGGGACAGGGGGCAGGGTGAATGAGCAGTTCTTC

J gene: TRBJ2-7
V gene: TRBV7-6
clone size: .
D gene: TRBD2
CDR3 protein: CASSPRGSGLSYEQYF
CDR3 DNA: TGTGCCAGCAGCCCGCGGGGTAGCGGGCTCTCCTACGAGCAGTACTTC

J gene: TRBJ1-2
V gene: TRBV6-1
clone size: .
D gene: .
CDR3 protein: CASSARENYGYTF
CDR3 DNA: TGTGCCAGCAGTGCGAGGGAAAACTATGGCTACACCTTC

J gene: TRBJ2-7
V gene: TRBV11-3
clone size: .
D gene: .
CDR3 protein: CASSRPSEGSYEQYF
CDR3 DNA: TGTGCCAGCAGCCGCCCTTCGGAGGGTTCCTACGAGCAGTACTTC

J gene: TRBJ2-2
V gene: TRBV28
clone size: .
D gene: .
CDR3 protein: CATVEDGNTGELFF
CDR3 DNA: TGTGCCACCGTTGAGGACGGGAACACCGGGGAGCTGTTTTTT

J gene: TRBJ2-5
V gene: TRBV29-1
clone size: .
D gene: .
CDR3 protein: CSVAPPGQETQYF
CDR3 DNA: TGCAGCGTGGCCCCTCCCGGCCAAGAGACCCAGTACTTC